A single TCR beta chain is shown here with its context. Its antigen is currently unknown. The data belong to a study of cytomegalovirus exposure and HLA in healthy donors. Profiled with immunoSEQ multiplex PCR; TCRdb holds only in-frame clones, not every one. Here the sample spans approximately 300,000 clones, roughly 85% being singletons. The germline gives CDR1 LGHNA, CDR2 YSLEER. This CDR3 region has 14 residues. Trimming removed 2 bases at V and 5 bases at J, with 12 bases between. Study-wide results and limits: Among TCR beta chains, those listed as cytomegalovirus-associated numbered around 180. The authors confirmed in vitro that a few CMV-associated chains were specific for CMV antigens.

This receptor was taken from a woman aged 18-29 years in good health and CMV-seronegative. The V gene is TRBV4-3, the J gene TRBJ1-2; no clear D gene. The source material was PBMCs. CDR3 in DNA: TGCGCCAGCAGCCAAAGTCAGGCGGGTTATGGCTACACCTTC. Amino acids: CASSQSQAGYGYTF.